This record looks at one TCR beta chain sequence and its context. There is no known antigen for this receptor. No clone much larger than this one lies a single base away; base qualities are absent. These data originate in a study of T-cell reconstitution after alpha-beta-depleted transplantation in children (TCRdb year 2016). The study in broad terms: T-cell immune reconstitution after TCRalphabeta/CD19-depleted allogeneic hematopoietic cell transplantation in children was quantitatively tracked in the study by means of TCR repertoire profiling.

The library was generated by PCR. The instrument was an Illumina HiSeq 2500. Molecular barcoding was employed in the preparation of TCR libraries, with unique molecular identifiers being used to normalize TCRbeta repertoire quantification. In TCRdb, the public reads were trimmed at Q25 with fastp and aligned with MiXCR, with productive beta chains retained. CDR3 protein duplicates are merged, each entry listing the most common genes and DNA. The sample table holds hundreds of thousands of distinct CDR3 sequences, of which roughly an eighth were seen once. The ten largest clones take up over 5.5% of the sample. CDR1 and CDR2 are read off the germline V gene (reference sequence) as MNHEY and SMNVEV. Here V drops 10 bases and J drops 3 bases, and the junction holds 5 bases not matched to any gene. Including cysteine and phenylalanine, the CDR3 has 13 amino acids. Only the CDR3 DNA is retained, 39 bases long and in frame from the first base.

This specimen was PBMCs from the stem cell graft donor, taken from the stem cell graft. The rearranged segments are TRBV27 and TRBJ2-1; 8 junctional bases match TRBD2. The TCR sequence derives from a human donor who donated a stem cell graft to a child with combined immunodeficiency. The CDR3 reads as follows: CATRTSLYNEQFF. The DNA sequence is given as TGTGCCACCCGGACTAGCCTCTACAATGAGCAGTTCTTC.